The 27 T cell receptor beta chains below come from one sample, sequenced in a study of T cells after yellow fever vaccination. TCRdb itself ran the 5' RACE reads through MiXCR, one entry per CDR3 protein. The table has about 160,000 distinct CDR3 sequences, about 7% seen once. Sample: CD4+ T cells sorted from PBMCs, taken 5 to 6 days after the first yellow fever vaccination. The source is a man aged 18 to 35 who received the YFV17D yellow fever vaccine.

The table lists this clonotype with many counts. The CDR3 DNA follows: TGTGCCAGCAGGAGGGCGGGGGCCCCCGGTGAGCAGTTCTTC. Protein sequence: CASRRAGAPGEQFF. The rearrangement uses TRBV12-3 or TRBV12-4 and TRBJ2-1, with D maybe TRBD2 (7 bases). The CDR3 loop spans 14 amino acids. Trimming removed 6 bases from V and 9 bases from J, with 18 bases in between.

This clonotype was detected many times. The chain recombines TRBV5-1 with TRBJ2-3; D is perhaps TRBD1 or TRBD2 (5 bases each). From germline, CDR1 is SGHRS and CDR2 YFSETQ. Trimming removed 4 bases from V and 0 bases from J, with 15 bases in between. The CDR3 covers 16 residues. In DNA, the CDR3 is TGCGCCAGCAGCGGACTCCGGCAGGGTAGCACAGATACGCAGTATTTT. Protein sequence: CASSGLRQGSTDTQYF.

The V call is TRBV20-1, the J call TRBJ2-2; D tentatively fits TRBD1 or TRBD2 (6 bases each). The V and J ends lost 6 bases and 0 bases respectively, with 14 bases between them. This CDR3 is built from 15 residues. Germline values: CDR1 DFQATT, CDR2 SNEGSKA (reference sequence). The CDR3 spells CSARPGATNTGELFF. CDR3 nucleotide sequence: TGCAGTGCCCGCCCGGGGGCTACGAACACCGGGGAGCTGTTTTTT.

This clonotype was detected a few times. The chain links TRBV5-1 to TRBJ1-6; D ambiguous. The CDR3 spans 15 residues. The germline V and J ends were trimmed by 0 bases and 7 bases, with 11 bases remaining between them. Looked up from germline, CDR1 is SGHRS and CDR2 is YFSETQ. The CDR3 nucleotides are TGCGCCAGCAGCTTGGAAAACAATCGGAATTCACCCCTCCACTTT. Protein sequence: CASSLENNRNSPLHF.

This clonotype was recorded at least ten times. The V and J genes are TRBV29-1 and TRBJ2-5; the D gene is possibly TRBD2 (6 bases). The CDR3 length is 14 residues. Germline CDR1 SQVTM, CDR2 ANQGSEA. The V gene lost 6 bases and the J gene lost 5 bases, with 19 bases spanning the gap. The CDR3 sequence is CSVERASSRETQYF. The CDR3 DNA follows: TGCAGCGTGGAGCGGGCGTCTTCCCGGGAGACCCAGTACTTC.

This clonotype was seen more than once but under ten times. The CDR3 sequence is CASSPGQKYEQYF. CDR3 in DNA: TGTGCCAGCAGCCCGGGACAGAAGTACGAGCAGTACTTC. This chain connects TRBV5-4 to TRBJ2-7; 7 nucleotides agree with TRBD1. The ends lost 4 bases at V and 4 bases at J; junction bases unmatched: 5. Germline V gene data show CDR1 as SGHNT and CDR2 as YYREEE (reference sequence). This CDR3 comprises 13 residues.

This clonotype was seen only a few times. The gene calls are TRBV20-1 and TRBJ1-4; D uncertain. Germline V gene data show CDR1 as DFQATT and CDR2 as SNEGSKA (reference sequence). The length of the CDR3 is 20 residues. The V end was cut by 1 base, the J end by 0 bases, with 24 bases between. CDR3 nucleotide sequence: TGCAGTGCTAGAGCCTCCATTTCGACCACAAAGGGAGCAACTAATGAAAAACTGTTTTTT. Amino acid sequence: CSARASISTTKGATNEKLFF.

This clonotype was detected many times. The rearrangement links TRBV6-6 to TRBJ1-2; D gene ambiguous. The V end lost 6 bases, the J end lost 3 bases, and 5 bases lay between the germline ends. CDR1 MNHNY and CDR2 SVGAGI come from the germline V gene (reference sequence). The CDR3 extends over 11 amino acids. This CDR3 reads CASSPHYGYTF. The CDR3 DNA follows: TGTGCCAGCAGCCCCCACTATGGCTACACCTTC.

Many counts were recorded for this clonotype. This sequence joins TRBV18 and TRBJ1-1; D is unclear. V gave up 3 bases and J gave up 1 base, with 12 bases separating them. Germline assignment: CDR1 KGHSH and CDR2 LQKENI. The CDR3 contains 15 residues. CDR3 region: CASSPLLAQNTEAFF. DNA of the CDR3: TGTGCCAGCTCACCGTTACTGGCACAGAACACTGAAGCTTTCTTT. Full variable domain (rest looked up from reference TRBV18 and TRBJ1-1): NAGVMQNPRHLVRRRGQEARLRCSPMKGHSHVYWYRQLPEEGLKFMVYLQKENIIDESGMPKERFSAEFPKEGPSILRIQQVVRGDSAAYFCASSPLLAQNTEAFFGQGTRLTVV.

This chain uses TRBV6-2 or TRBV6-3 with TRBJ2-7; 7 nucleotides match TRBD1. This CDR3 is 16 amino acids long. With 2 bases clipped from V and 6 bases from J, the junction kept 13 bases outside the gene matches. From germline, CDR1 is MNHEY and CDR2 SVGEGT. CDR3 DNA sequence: TGTGCCAGCAGTTACCCCCCCCCCCTACAGGGGACCGAGCAGTACGTC. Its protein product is CASSYPPPLQGTEQYV.

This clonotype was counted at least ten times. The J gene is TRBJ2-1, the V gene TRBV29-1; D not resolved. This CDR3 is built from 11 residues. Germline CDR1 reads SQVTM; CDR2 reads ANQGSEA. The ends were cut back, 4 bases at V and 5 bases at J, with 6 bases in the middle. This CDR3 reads CSVGPNNEQFF. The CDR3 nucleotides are TGCAGCGTTGGACCGAACAATGAGCAGTTCTTC.

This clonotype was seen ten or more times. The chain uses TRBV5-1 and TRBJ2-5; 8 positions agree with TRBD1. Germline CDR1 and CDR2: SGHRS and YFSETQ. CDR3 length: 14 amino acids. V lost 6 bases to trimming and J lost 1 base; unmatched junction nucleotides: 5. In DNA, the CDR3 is TGCGCCAGCACCCCAGGACAGGGCCAAGAGACCCAGTACTTC. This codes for CASTPGQGQETQYF. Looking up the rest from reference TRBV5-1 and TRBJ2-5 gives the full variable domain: KAGVTQTPRYLIKTRGQQVTLSCSPISGHRSVSWYQQTPGQGLQFLFEYFSETQRNKGNFPGRFSGRQFSNSRSEMNVSTLELGDSALYLCASTPGQGQETQYFGPGTRLLVL.

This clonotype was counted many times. The CDR3 DNA is TGTGCCAGCACGGGGCGGGGGGTGAATGAGCAGTTCTTC. This translates into CASTGRGVNEQFF. The V and J genes are TRBV7-2 and TRBJ2-1; TRBD2 aligns across 8 bases. The CDR3 spans 13 residues. The J segment lost 7 bases and the V segment lost 7 bases, leaving 6 bases of the junction unmatched. Germline CDR1 SGHTA, CDR2 FQGNSA.

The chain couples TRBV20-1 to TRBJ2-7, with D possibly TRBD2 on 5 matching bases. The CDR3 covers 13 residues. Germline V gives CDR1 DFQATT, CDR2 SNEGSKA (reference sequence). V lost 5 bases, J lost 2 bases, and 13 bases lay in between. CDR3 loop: CSAEGSVTYEQYF. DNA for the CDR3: TGCAGTGCTGAGGGCAGCGTAACCTACGAGCAGTACTTC.

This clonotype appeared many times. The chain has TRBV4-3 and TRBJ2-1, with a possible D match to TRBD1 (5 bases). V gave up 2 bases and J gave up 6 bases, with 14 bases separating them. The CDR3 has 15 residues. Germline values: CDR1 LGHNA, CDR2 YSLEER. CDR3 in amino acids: CASSQRTSLSNEQFF. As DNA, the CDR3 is TGCGCCAGCAGCCAAAGGACATCCCTCTCCAATGAGCAGTTCTTC.

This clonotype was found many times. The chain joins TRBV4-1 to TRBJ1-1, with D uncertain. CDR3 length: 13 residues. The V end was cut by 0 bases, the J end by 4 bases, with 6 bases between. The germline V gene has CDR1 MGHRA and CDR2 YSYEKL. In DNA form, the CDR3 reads TGCGCCAGCAGCCAAGATCAAAGCACTGAAGCTTTCTTT. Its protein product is CASSQDQSTEAFF.

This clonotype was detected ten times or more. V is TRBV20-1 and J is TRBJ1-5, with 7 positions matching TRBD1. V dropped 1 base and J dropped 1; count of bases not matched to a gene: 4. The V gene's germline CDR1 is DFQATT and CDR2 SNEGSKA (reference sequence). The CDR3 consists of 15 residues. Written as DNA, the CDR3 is TGCAGTGCTAGAGCGGACAGGACGAGCAATCAGCCCCAGCATTTT. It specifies CSARADRTSNQPQHF.

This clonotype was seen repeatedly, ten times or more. The CDR3 nucleotides read TGTGCCAGCAGTGATCAAGGACAGGGTGGGGGCTACACCTTC. It translates to CASSDQGQGGGYTF. The chain recombines TRBV6-4 with TRBJ1-2; 8 nucleotides match TRBD1. Germline V gene lookup returns CDR1 MRHNA and CDR2 SNTAGT. This CDR3 is 14 amino acids long. V was clipped by 3 bases and J by 8 bases; unmatched bases: 8.

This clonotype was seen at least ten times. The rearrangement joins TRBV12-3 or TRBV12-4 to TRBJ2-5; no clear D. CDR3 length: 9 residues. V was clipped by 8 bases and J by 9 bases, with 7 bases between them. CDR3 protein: CASRSAQYF. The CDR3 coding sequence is TGTGCCAGCCGGTCAGCCCAGTACTTC.

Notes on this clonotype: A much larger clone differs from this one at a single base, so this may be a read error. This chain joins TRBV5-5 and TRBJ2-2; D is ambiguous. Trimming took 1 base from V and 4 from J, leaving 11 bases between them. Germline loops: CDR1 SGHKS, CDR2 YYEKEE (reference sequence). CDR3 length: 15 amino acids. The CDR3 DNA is TGTGCCAGCAGCTTGAGAGAGCTGATCACCGGGGAGCTGTTTTTT. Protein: CASSLRELITGELFF.

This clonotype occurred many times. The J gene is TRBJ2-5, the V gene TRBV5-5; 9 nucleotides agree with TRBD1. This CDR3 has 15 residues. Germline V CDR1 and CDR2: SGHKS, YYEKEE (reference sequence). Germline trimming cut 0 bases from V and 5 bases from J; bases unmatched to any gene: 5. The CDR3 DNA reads TGTGCCAGCAGCTTGGAAGGGACAGGGTCCGAGACCCAGTACTTC. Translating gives CASSLEGTGSETQYF. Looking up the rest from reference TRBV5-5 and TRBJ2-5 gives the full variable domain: DAGVTQSPTHLIKTRGQQVTLRCSPISGHKSVSWYQQVLGQGPQFIFQYYEKEERGRGNFPDRFSARQFPNYSSELNVNALLLGDSALYLCASSLEGTGSETQYFGPGTRLLVL.

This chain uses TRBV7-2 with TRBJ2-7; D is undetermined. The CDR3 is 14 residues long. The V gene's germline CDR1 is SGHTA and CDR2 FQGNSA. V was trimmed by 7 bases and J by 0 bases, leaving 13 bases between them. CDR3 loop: CASTRNSYSYEQYF. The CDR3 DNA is TGTGCCAGCACCAGGAACTCCTACTCCTACGAGCAGTACTTC. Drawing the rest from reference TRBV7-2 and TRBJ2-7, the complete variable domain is GAGVSQSPSNKVTEKGKDVELRCDPISGHTALYWYRQSLGQGLEFLIYFQGNSAPDKSGLPSDRFSAERTGGSVSTLTIQRTQQEDSAVYLCASTRNSYSYEQYFGPGTRLTVT.

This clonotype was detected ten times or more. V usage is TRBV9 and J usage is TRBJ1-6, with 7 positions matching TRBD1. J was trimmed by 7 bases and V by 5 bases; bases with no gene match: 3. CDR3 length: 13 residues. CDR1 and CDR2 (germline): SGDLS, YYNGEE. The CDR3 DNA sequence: TGTGCCAGCAGAGGACAGGTGAATTCACCCCTCCACTTT. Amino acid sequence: CASRGQVNSPLHF.

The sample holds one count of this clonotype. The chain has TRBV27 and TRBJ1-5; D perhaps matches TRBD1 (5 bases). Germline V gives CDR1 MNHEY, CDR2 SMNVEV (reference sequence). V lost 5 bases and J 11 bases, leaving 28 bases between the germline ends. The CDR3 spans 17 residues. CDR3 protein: CASSPMGLLRQDMAQHF. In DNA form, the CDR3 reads TGTGCCAGCAGTCCTATGGGGCTCTTGCGGCAGGACATGGCCCAGCATTTT.

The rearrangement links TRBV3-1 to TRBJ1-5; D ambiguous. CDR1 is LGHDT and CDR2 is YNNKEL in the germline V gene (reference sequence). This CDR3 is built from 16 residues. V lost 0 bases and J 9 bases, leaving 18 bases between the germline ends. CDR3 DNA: TGTGCCAGCAGCCAAGATAGAACAGCCGGACCGGGGCCCCAGCATTTT. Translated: CASSQDRTAGPGPQHF.

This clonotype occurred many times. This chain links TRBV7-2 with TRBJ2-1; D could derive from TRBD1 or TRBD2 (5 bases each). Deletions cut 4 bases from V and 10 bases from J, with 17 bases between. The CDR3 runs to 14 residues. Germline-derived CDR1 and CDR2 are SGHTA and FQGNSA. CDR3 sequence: CASSYPVREGEQFF. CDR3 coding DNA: TGTGCCAGCAGCTACCCCGTCCGAGAGGGGGAGCAGTTCTTC.

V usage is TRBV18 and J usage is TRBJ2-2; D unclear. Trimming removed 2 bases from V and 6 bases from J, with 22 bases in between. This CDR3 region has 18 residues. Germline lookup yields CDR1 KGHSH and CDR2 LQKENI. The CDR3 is CASSPNQLQFSSAGELFF. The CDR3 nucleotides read TGTGCCAGCTCACCAAACCAGCTACAATTCTCCTCGGCCGGGGAGCTGTTTTTT.